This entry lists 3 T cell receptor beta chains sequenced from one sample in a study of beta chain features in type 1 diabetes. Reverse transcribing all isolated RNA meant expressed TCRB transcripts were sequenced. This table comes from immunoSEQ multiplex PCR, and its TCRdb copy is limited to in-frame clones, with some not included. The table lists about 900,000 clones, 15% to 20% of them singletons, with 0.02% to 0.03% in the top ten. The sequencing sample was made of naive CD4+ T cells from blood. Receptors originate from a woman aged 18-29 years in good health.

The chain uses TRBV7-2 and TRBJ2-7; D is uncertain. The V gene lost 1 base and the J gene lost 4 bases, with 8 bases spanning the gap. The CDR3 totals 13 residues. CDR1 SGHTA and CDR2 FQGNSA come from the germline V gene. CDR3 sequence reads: CASSLVLMYEQYF. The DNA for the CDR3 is TGTGCCAGCAGCTTAGTTCTGATGTACGAGCAGTACTTC.

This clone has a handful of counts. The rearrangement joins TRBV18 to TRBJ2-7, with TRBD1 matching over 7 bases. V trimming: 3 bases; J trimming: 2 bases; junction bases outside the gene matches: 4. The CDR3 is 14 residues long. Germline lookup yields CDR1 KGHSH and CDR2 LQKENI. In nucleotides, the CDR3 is TGTGCCAGCTCACCCAAAGGGGGCACCTACGAGCAGTACTTC. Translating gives CASSPKGGTYEQYF.

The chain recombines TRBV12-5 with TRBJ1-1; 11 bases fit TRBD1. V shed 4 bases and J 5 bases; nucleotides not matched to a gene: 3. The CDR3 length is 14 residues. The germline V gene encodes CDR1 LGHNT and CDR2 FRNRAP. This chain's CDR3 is CASGWGQGETEAFF. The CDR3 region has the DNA TGTGCTAGTGGTTGGGGACAGGGGGAAACTGAAGCTTTCTTT.